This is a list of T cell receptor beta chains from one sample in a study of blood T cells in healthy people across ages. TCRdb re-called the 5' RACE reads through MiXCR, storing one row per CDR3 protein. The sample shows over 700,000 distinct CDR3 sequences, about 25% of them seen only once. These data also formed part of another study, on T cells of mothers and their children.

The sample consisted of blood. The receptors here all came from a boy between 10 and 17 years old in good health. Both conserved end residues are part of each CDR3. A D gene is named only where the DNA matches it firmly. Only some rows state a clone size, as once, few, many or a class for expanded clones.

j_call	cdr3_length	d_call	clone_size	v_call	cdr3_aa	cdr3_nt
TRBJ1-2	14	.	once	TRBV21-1	CASSKRKTGPGYTF	TGTGCCAGCAGCAAACGTAAGACAGGGCCTGGCTACACCTTC
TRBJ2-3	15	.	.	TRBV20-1	CSARDWSQRADTQYF	TGCAGTGCTAGAGATTGGTCCCAGAGGGCAGATACGCAGTATTTT
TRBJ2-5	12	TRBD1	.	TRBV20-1	CSVKSGGETQYF	TGCAGTGTAAAATCAGGGGGCGAGACCCAGTACTTC
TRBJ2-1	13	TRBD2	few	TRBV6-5	CASSYLGGDEQFF	TGTGCCAGCAGTTACTTGGGGGGGGATGAGCAGTTCTTC
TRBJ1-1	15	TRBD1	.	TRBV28	CASSRQGVVNTEAFF	TGTGCCAGCAGTCGACAGGGGGTTGTGAACACTGAAGCTTTCTTT
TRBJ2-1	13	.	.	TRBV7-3	CASSPSLDNEQFF	TGTGCCAGCAGCCCCAGTCTAGATAATGAGCAGTTCTTC
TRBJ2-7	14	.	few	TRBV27	CASSPGIVSYEQYF	TGTGCCAGCAGTCCAGGAATCGTCTCCTACGAGCAGTACTTC
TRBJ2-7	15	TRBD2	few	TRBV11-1	CASSHPSGRNYEQYF	TGTGCCAGCAGCCATCCTAGCGGGAGAAACTACGAGCAGTACTTC
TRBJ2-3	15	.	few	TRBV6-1	CASSEGGSTTDTQYF	TGTGCCAGCTCAGAGGGGGGAAGTACGACAGATACGCAGTATTTT
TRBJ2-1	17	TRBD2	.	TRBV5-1	CASSIPLAGGTYHEQFF	TGCGCCAGCAGCATTCCCCTAGCGGGAGGGACCTACCATGAGCAGTTCTTC
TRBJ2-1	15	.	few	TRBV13	CASRTGRTGWSEQFF	TGTGCCAGCAGAACAGGACGTACTGGCTGGTCGGAGCAGTTCTTC
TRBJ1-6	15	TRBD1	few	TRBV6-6	CASRTGTVANSPLHF	TGTGCCAGCAGGACCGGGACAGTAGCAAATTCACCCCTCCACTTT
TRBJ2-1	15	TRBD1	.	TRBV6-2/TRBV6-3	CASSPRDRDYNEQFF	TGTGCCAGCAGCCCCCGGGACAGGGACTACAATGAGCAGTTCTTC
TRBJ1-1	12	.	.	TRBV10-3	CAIRQLGTEAFF	TGTGCCATCCGTCAATTGGGCACTGAAGCTTTCTTT
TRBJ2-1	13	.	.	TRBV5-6	CASSPTVANEQFF	TGTGCCAGCAGCCCTACGGTTGCGAATGAGCAGTTCTTC
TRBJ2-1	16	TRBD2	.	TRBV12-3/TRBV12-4	CASSPTSGRRSNEQFF	TGTGCCAGCAGTCCGACTAGCGGGAGGCGGAGCAATGAGCAGTTCTTC
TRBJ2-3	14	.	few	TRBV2	CASNTGRGTDTQYF	TGTGCCAGCAACACGGGTAGAGGAACAGATACGCAGTATTTT
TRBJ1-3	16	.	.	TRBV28	CASSLHPGAAGNTIYF	TGTGCCAGCAGTTTACATCCGGGGGCAGCTGGAAACACCATATATTTT
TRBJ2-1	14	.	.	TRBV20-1	CSGQAGSSYNEQFF	TGCAGTGGTCAGGCGGGGAGCTCCTACAATGAGCAGTTCTTC